Following are 12 T cell receptor beta chains from one sample sequenced in a study of T cells in Graves' hyperthyroidism and ophthalmopathy. Amplified TCR beta CDR3 regions came from RNA transcripts. In the first-round RT-PCR of the TCR CDR3, the HTBI primer set was used. TCRdb re-analysed the multiplex PCR reads in MiXCR, keeping a single row per CDR3 protein. The table records about 360,000 distinct CDR3 sequences, approximately 13% of them present only once. Sequenced material: blood. These receptors originate from a woman younger than 35 with Graves' hyperthyroidism.

This clonotype was recorded many times. The chain recombines TRBV7-2 with TRBJ2-5; 13 positions agree with TRBD2. Trimming at V came to 2 bases and at J to 6 bases, leaving 6 bases not matched to a gene. CDR1 and CDR2 (germline): SGHTA, FQGNSA. There are 16 residues in the CDR3. The CDR3 DNA reads TGTGCCAGCAGCTTAATATCCGGGACTAGCGGGAAGACCCAGTACTTC. It is translated as CASSLISGTSGKTQYF. Combining the CDR3 with reference TRBV7-2 and TRBJ2-5 gives the whole variable domain GAGVSQSPSNKVTEKGKDVELRCDPISGHTALYWYRQSLGQGLEFLIYFQGNSAPDKSGLPSDRFSAERTGGSVSTLTIQRTQQEDSAVYLCASSLISGTSGKTQYFGPGTRLLVL.

This clonotype was seen many times. The chain uses TRBV7-2 and TRBJ1-1; D unresolved. The germline V and J ends were trimmed by 7 bases and 10 bases, with 19 bases remaining between them. The V gene's germline CDR1 is SGHTA and CDR2 FQGNSA. The CDR3 is 13 amino acids. CDR3 sequence: CASIPPTEMGAFF. Written as DNA, the CDR3 is TGTGCCAGCATTCCACCGACCGAGATGGGAGCTTTCTTT. The entire variable domain, with the rest obtained from reference TRBV7-2 and TRBJ1-1, is as follows: GAGVSQSPSNKVTEKGKDVELRCDPISGHTALYWYRQSLGQGLEFLIYFQGNSAPDKSGLPSDRFSAERTGGSVSTLTIQRTQQEDSAVYLCASIPPTEMGAFFGQGTRLTVV.

The rearrangement joins TRBV19 to TRBJ2-1, with TRBD2 identical over 13 bases. The V and J ends lost 8 bases and 0 bases, in that order; junction bases with no gene match: 10. Germline CDR1 LNHDA, CDR2 SQIVND (reference sequence). The CDR3 consists of 18 residues. The CDR3 bases are TGTGCCAGTGGACGACTAGCGGGGGGCCAGAGCTCCTACAATGAGCAGTTCTTC. Its protein is CASGRLAGGQSSYNEQFF.

The sample holds a few counts of this clonotype. The chain employs TRBV7-9 and TRBJ2-5; D is perhaps TRBD2 (7 bases). Germline V gene data show CDR1 as SEHNR and CDR2 as FQNEAQ (reference sequence). V lost 3 bases and J lost 2, with 16 bases in between. The CDR3 covers 16 residues. Here the CDR3 reads CASSLGGATGQETQYF. The CDR3 DNA reads TGTGCCAGCAGCTTGGGGGGGGCTACCGGACAAGAGACCCAGTACTTC.

In its sample, this clonotype was seen a few times. V and J are TRBV12-3 or TRBV12-4 and TRBJ1-1; weak D call: TRBD1 (5 bases). V was cut by 3 bases and J by 4 bases, with 12 bases left in between. The CDR3 length is 14 residues. CDR3 sequence: CASSFQAGGTEAFF. The CDR3 nucleotides are TGTGCCAGCAGTTTTCAGGCTGGGGGCACTGAAGCTTTCTTT.

The chain combines TRBV20-1 with TRBJ1-4, with no clear D. The CDR3 has 12 residues. V lost 4 bases, J lost 5 bases, and 8 bases lay in between. Germline V CDR1 and CDR2: DFQATT, SNEGSKA (reference sequence). Here the CDR3 reads CSANGGNEKLFF. CDR3 coding DNA: TGCAGTGCTAATGGCGGGAATGAAAAACTGTTTTTT.

V gene TRBV12-3 or TRBV12-4 combines with J gene TRBJ2-5, with 7 bases aligning to TRBD1. V gave up 6 bases and J gave up 5 bases; unmatched junction bases: 12. The CDR3 runs 15 residues. In DNA, the CDR3 is TGTGCCAGCAGCTCCGGGACAGCCCCCACGGAGACCCAGTACTTC. Its translation is CASSSGTAPTETQYF.

At least ten counts were recorded for this clonotype. The J gene is TRBJ1-1, the V gene TRBV6-1; no definite D call. The germline V and J ends were trimmed by 7 bases and 2 bases, with 14 bases remaining between them. CDR3 length: 14 amino acids. The germline V gene has CDR1 MNHNS and CDR2 SASEGT. The DNA of the CDR3 is TGTGCCAGCATCCCCCTTGCGGATAACACTGAAGCTTTCTTT. Protein: CASIPLADNTEAFF.

V gene TRBV20-1 combines with J gene TRBJ2-1, with D perhaps matching TRBD2 (6 bases). With 0 bases removed from V and 1 base from J, the gap between germline ends came to 10 bases. The CDR3 loop spans 15 amino acids. CDR1 is DFQATT and CDR2 is SNEGSKA in the germline V gene (reference sequence). The CDR3 protein is CSARDPGLSYNEQFF. For the CDR3, the DNA is TGCAGTGCTAGAGATCCGGGACTTTCCTACAATGAGCAGTTCTTC.

Many counts were recorded for this clonotype. The chain is built from TRBV29-1 and TRBJ2-7; D gene uncertain. From germline, CDR1 is SQVTM and CDR2 ANQGSEA. The CDR3 contains 18 residues. V was clipped by 0 bases and J by 2 bases, with 23 bases between them. CDR3 bases: TGCAGCGTTGAAGAAGAACTTGCCCGTGAGGACGAGACCTACGAGCAGTACTTC. It is translated as CSVEEELAREDETYEQYF.

This chain links TRBV28 with TRBJ2-1; D unresolved. V was trimmed by 7 bases and J by 0 bases, leaving 13 bases between them. Per the germline V gene, CDR1 is MDHEN and CDR2 is SYDVKM. The CDR3 spans 15 residues. The CDR3 here is CASNPGRSSYNEQFF. In DNA, the CDR3 is TGTGCCAGCAACCCGGGCCGATCCTCCTACAATGAGCAGTTCTTC.

Ten or more counts support this clonotype. This chain links TRBV27 with TRBJ2-1, with 8 bases that match TRBD1. The germline V gene encodes CDR1 MNHEY and CDR2 SMNVEV (reference sequence). Trimming cost V 10 bases and J 6 bases; bases outside gene matches: 11. The CDR3 is 14 amino acids. CDR3 sequence: CATRGGTGGNEQFF. The CDR3 coding sequence is TGTGCCACCAGAGGTGGGACAGGCGGCAATGAGCAGTTCTTC.